A selection of T cell receptor beta chains follows, all from one sample in a study of neoadjuvant nivolumab and ipilimumab in lung cancer. Method: immunoSEQ multiplex PCR; TCRdb's copy keeps in-frame clones and lacks some. This table has 20,000 to 25,000 clones, around 82% appearing once. The sequenced sample was peripheral blood, obtained before neoadjuvant nivolumab, alone or with ipilimumab. These receptors were taken from an adult with non-small cell lung cancer. CDR3s include the opening cysteine and the closing phenylalanine or tryptophan. Fields, in order: J gene, clone size, D gene, V gene, CDR3 length, CDR3 protein, CDR3 DNA. The D gene is left open where the match is weak. Part of the rows lack a size; the others show once, few, many or a class for expanded clones.

>TRBJ2-7|NA|NA|TRBV5-4|14
CASSPRDGKVEQYF
TGTGCCAGCAGCCCACGGGACGGCAAAGTCGAGCAGTACTTC
>TRBJ1-2|NA|NA|TRBV5-5|15
CASSLSRGGFYGYTF
TGTGCCAGCAGCTTGTCGCGAGGTGGATTCTATGGCTACACCTTC
>TRBJ1-2|few|NA|TRBV9|13
CASSYDSNYGYTF
TGTGCCAGCAGCTACGACAGTAACTATGGCTACACCTTC
>TRBJ2-3|NA|TRBD2|TRBV9|15
CASSATSDYTDTQYF
TGTGCCAGCAGCGCAACTAGCGATTACACAGATACGCAGTATTTT
>TRBJ1-2|once|TRBD1|TRBV29-1|14
CSLFDPGTAYGYTF
TGCAGCCTTTTCGATCCCGGGACAGCCTATGGCTACACCTTC
>TRBJ2-7|NA|NA|TRBV6-5|13
CASSPSTTYEQYF
TGTGCCAGCAGTCCGTCGACAACCTACGAGCAGTACTTC
>TRBJ2-2|NA|TRBD1|TRBV4-3|16
CASSQEFRGRGGELFF
TGCGCCAGCAGCCAAGAGTTCAGGGGGCGAGGCGGGGAGCTGTTTTTT
>TRBJ2-5|NA|NA|TRBV7-2|15
CASSPPWGGRETQYF
TGTGCCAGCAGCCCGCCATGGGGGGGCAGGGAGACCCAGTACTTC
>TRBJ2-2|few|NA|TRBV7-9|13
CASSDTGTGELFF
TGTGCCAGCAGCGATACAGGGACCGGGGAGCTGTTTTTT
>TRBJ2-7|few|TRBD2|TRBV7-2|16
CASSLVSGTRSYEQYF
TGTGCCAGCAGCTTAGTTAGCGGGACCCGCTCCTACGAGCAGTACTTC
>TRBJ1-2|NA|NA|TRBV5-5|12
CASSVQGYGYTF
TGTGCCAGCAGCGTACAGGGCTATGGCTACACCTTC
>TRBJ1-1|NA|NA|TRBV5-5|11
CASSLSRKAFF
TGTGCCAGCAGCTTAAGCCGAAAAGCTTTCTTT
>TRBJ2-1|NA|TRBD1|TRBV5-4|15
CASSSPGGSYNEQFF
TGTGCCAGCAGCTCACCAGGGGGCTCCTACAATGAGCAGTTCTTC
>TRBJ1-5|NA|TRBD1|TRBV4-2|15
CASSHPDREGQPQHF
TGTGCCAGCAGCCATCCCGACAGGGAGGGTCAGCCCCAGCATTTT
>TRBJ2-7|NA|NA|TRBV5-5|15
CASSLDSSAKYEQYF
TGTGCCAGCAGCTTGGATAGTAGCGCAAAATACGAGCAGTACTTC
>TRBJ1-1|NA|TRBD1|TRBV29-1|11
CSGGDRETGFF
TGCAGCGGGGGGGACAGGGAAACCGGGTTCTTT
>TRBJ2-6|NA|TRBD2|TRBV19|19
CASSPRGLAGGSGANVLTF
TGTGCCAGTAGTCCTCGCGGACTAGCGGGAGGGTCTGGGGCCAACGTCCTGACTTTC
>TRBJ2-2|NA|NA|TRBV18|13
CASSRENTGELFF
TGTGCCAGCTCCCGAGAGAACACCGGGGAGCTGTTTTTT
>TRBJ1-2|NA|TRBD1|TRBV7-2|13
CASSLATGYGYTF
TGTGCCAGCAGCTTAGCGACAGGGTATGGCTACACCTTC
>TRBJ2-3|NA|NA|TRBV7-4|13
CASFKGATDTQYF
TGTGCCAGCTTTAAAGGGGCCACAGATACGCAGTATTTT
>TRBJ2-5|few|NA|TRBV7-2|15
CASSLVFAGLETQYF
TGTGCCAGCAGCTTAGTCTTTGCAGGGCTAGAGACCCAGTACTTC
>TRBJ2-2|NA|TRBD1|TRBV5-1|16
CASTLRTGTGPGELFF
TGCGCCAGCACCCTCCGGACAGGGACGGGACCCGGGGAGCTGTTTTTT
>TRBJ2-7|NA|NA|TRBV28|12
CASSFQNYEQYF
TGTGCCAGCAGTTTCCAGAACTACGAGCAGTACTTC
>TRBJ1-3|NA|NA|TRBV7-9|13
CASRLSSGNTIYF
TGTGCCAGCAGACTGAGCTCTGGAAACACCATATATTTT
>TRBJ2-7|few|TRBD1|TRBV7-9|15
CASTETTGTGSEQYF
TGTGCCAGCACCGAAACGACCGGGACAGGGAGCGAGCAGTACTTC
>TRBJ2-3|NA|NA|TRBV5-6|18
CASSLFHGRTASTDTQYF
TGTGCCAGCAGCTTGTTTCACGGAAGGACAGCTAGCACAGATACGCAGTATTTT
>TRBJ1-5|NA|NA|TRBV30|14
CAWSRGYSNQPQHF
TGTGCCTGGAGTCGGGGCTATAGCAATCAGCCCCAGCATTTT
>TRBJ1-1|NA|TRBD1|TRBV27|11
CTSVEGAEAFF
TGTACCTCAGTTGAGGGGGCAGAAGCTTTCTTT
>TRBJ2-1|NA|NA|TRBV5-4|14
CASSFQGTTGEQFF
TGTGCCAGCAGCTTTCAGGGGACGACGGGAGAGCAGTTCTTC
>TRBJ1-2|NA|NA|TRBV9|14
CASSVGQQIQGYTF
TGTGCCAGCAGCGTCGGACAGCAGATTCAGGGCTACACCTTC
>TRBJ1-1|NA|NA|TRBV18|13
CASSSTMNTEAFF
TGTGCCAGCTCATCTACGATGAACACTGAAGCTTTCTTT
>TRBJ1-1|NA|NA|TRBV10-2|10
CASRNTEAFF
TGCGCCAGCAGGAACACTGAAGCTTTCTTT
>TRBJ2-1|NA|NA|TRBV9|12
CASSPGSNEQFF
TGTGCCAGCAGCCCGGGTAGCAATGAGCAGTTCTTC
>TRBJ2-7|NA|NA|TRBV7-2|12
CASSSTGYEQYF
TGTGCCAGCAGCTCGACAGGATACGAGCAGTACTTC
>TRBJ2-7|NA|NA|TRBV15|14
CATSAGTAGGEQYF
TGTGCCACCAGTGCCGGGACAGCGGGTGGGGAGCAGTACTTC
>TRBJ1-1|NA|NA|TRBV10-2|13
CASSGSGETEAFF
TGCGCCAGCAGTGGGTCCGGGGAAACTGAAGCTTTCTTT
>TRBJ2-2|large|NA|TRBV19|14
CASSRRDTAGELFF
TGTGCCAGTAGTCGGCGGGATACGGCCGGGGAGCTGTTTTTT
>TRBJ2-1|NA|NA|TRBV9|15
CASSVVTSSYNEQFF
TGTGCCAGCAGCGTTGTTACTAGCTCTTACAATGAGCAGTTCTTC
>TRBJ2-3|once|TRBD2|TRBV7-8|16
CASSLGLAGGPDTQYF
TGTGCCAGCAGCCTAGGACTAGCGGGAGGGCCGGATACGCAGTATTTT
>TRBJ1-1|NA|NA|TRBV7-9|14
CASSLGAGVGQAFF
TGTGCCAGCAGCTTAGGGGCCGGGGTTGGTCAAGCTTTCTTT
>TRBJ1-1|NA|NA|TRBV29-1|12
CSVLGLNTEAFF
TGCAGCGTCCTCGGATTGAACACTGAAGCTTTCTTT
>TRBJ1-1|few|NA|TRBV18|13
CASSPSRDTEAFF
TGTGCCAGCTCACCGAGCAGGGACACTGAAGCTTTCTTT